These 20 T cell receptor beta chains were all obtained from the same sample, sequenced in a study of cytomegalovirus exposure and HLA in healthy donors. 13 Jbeta primers and 60 Vbeta primers were used for the PCR. Clones were sequenced by immunoSEQ multiplex PCR, and TCRdb holds only the in-frame ones, with some missing. This sample has 95,000 to 150,000 clones, with approximately 73% found just once. The sample taken for sequencing was PBMCs. The receptors originated from a man aged 55 to 69 in good health and CMV-seropositive.

The chain couples TRBV5-4 to TRBJ2-4; 8 bases are a match to TRBD1. The V and J ends lost 4 bases and 6 bases, in that order; junction bases with no gene match: 6. This CDR3 is 14 amino acids long. Germline CDR1 is SGHNT and CDR2 is YYREEE (reference sequence). The DNA of the CDR3 is TGTGCCAGCAGCCCCATAGACAGGGGAAACATTCAGTACTTC. Translating it yields CASSPIDRGNIQYF.

V usage is TRBV28 and J usage is TRBJ1-2; D may be TRBD1 (6 bases). Germline V gene data show CDR1 as MDHEN and CDR2 as SYDVKM. The CDR3 has 12 residues. Trimming removed 6 bases from V and 10 bases from J, with 15 bases in between. The CDR3 loop reads CASSYRTVTYTF. DNA of the CDR3: TGTGCCAGCAGCTACCGGACAGTCACCTACACCTTC.

V gene TRBV18 combines with J gene TRBJ2-2; 7 bases are shared with TRBD1. Germline V gene lookup returns CDR1 KGHSH and CDR2 LQKENI. This CDR3 has 17 amino acids. J lost 3 bases, V lost 3 bases, and 10 bases had no gene match. CDR3 in DNA: TGTGCCAGCTCACCGTTAGTGGGACAGCATGACACCGGGGAGCTGTTTTTT. Amino acids: CASSPLVGQHDTGELFF.

This clone has more than one count but fewer than ten. J is TRBJ1-6 and V is TRBV5-5; 10 positions agree with TRBD1. The V gene end was trimmed by 6 bases and the J gene end by 11 bases; junction bases not matched to a gene: 11. Germline V gives CDR1 SGHKS, CDR2 YYEKEE (reference sequence). The CDR3 is made up of 15 amino acids. The CDR3 DNA reads as TGTGCCAGCACCCTTAGGGACAGGGGAATTGCACCCCTCCACTTT. Protein sequence: CASTLRDRGIAPLHF.

The chain couples TRBV5-4 to TRBJ2-1; 8 bases fit TRBD1. Losses at the gene ends were 5 bases for V and 2 bases for J; bases not matched to a gene: 6. The germline V gene has CDR1 SGHNT and CDR2 YYREEE (reference sequence). CDR3 length equals 15 residues. The CDR3 DNA follows: TGTGCCAGCAGAGCTAGGACAGGGCCCTACAATGAGCAGTTCTTC. It is translated as CASRARTGPYNEQFF.

Remarks on this clone: At one end, the junction sequence differs from germline, possibly due to a read error. The same CDR3 is also encoded by other DNA sequences in this sample. The chain is built from TRBV6-5 and TRBJ1-5, with D perhaps matching TRBD1 (5 bases). The CDR3 is made up of 13 amino acids. CDR1 and CDR2 (germline): MNHEY, SVGAGI. This chain's CDR3 is CASSRDSDQPQHF. CDR3 sequence (DNA): TGCGCCAGCAGCAGAGACAGCGATCAGCCCCAGCATTTT.

The V call is TRBV5-5, the J call TRBJ1-4; D gene unclear. Germline V gene sequence: CDR1 SGHKS, CDR2 YYEKEE (reference sequence). The CDR3 covers 15 residues. The V gene lost 2 bases and the J gene lost 2 bases, with 10 bases spanning the gap. The CDR3, as DNA: TGTGCCAGCAGCTTACGGGTGGCCACTAATGAAAAACTGTTTTTT. The encoded protein is CASSLRVATNEKLFF.

The J gene is TRBJ2-3, the V gene TRBV15, with 8 bases lining up with TRBD2. V trimming: 5 bases; J trimming: 0 bases; junction bases outside the gene matches: 7. The CDR3 is made up of 16 amino acids. CDR1 LNHNV and CDR2 YYDKDF come from the germline V gene (reference sequence). CDR3 bases: TGTGCCACCAGCCGGGGGGGGACACTAAGCACAGATACGCAGTATTTT. Amino acid sequence: CATSRGGTLSTDTQYF.

The chain is built from TRBV6-1 and TRBJ1-4; no definite D call. Germline V gene sequence: CDR1 MNHNS, CDR2 SASEGT. The CDR3 is 14 amino acids. Trimming cost V 6 bases and J 7 bases, with 15 bases left between them. The CDR3 DNA follows: TGTGCCAGCAGGAGGACTACCAGAGGTGAAAAACTGTTTTTT. It translates to CASRRTTRGEKLFF.

V usage is TRBV10-1 and J usage is TRBJ2-6; TRBD1 might be the D (6 bases). The germline CDR1 and CDR2 sequences are WNHNN and SYGVQD (reference sequence). The CDR3 covers 20 residues. V was cut by 9 bases and J by 2 bases, with 29 bases left in between. The CDR3 here is CARGGRMFQGREAGANVLTF. DNA of the CDR3: TGCGCCAGAGGGGGTCGAATGTTTCAGGGGAGAGAGGCTGGGGCCAACGTCCTGACTTTC.

This clone was seen only a few times. The V call is TRBV9, the J call TRBJ2-1; D unclear. V was clipped by 1 base and J by 7 bases, with 9 bases between them. This CDR3 comprises 13 residues. From germline, CDR1 is SGDLS and CDR2 YYNGEE. The CDR3 loop reads CASSVQVRNEQFF. For the CDR3, the DNA is TGTGCCAGCAGCGTACAGGTCCGAAATGAGCAGTTCTTC.

This clone was seen more than once but under ten times. The J gene is TRBJ1-5, the V gene TRBV28; 8 nucleotides align to TRBD1. J gave up 7 bases and V 6 bases, and 5 bases lay outside the gene matches. The CDR3 contains 13 residues. Germline V gene data show CDR1 as MDHEN and CDR2 as SYDVKM. CDR3 coding DNA: TGTGCCAGCAGGAGGACAGGGACACAGCCCCAGCATTTT. Encoded protein: CASRRTGTQPQHF. Together with reference TRBV28 and TRBJ1-5, the CDR3 gives the full variable domain: DVKVTQSSRYLVKRTGEKVFLECVQDMDHENMFWYRQDPGLGLRLIYFSYDVKMKEKGDIPEGYSVSREKKERFSLILESASTNQTSMYLCASRRTGTQPQHFGDGTRLSIL.

The chain employs TRBV6-5 and TRBJ1-4, with D hard to call. Germline V gene data show CDR1 as MNHEY and CDR2 as SVGAGI. V was trimmed by 2 bases and J by 5 bases, leaving 6 bases between them. This CDR3 is 13 amino acids long. CDR3 DNA sequence: TGTGCCAGCAGTTACAGAGGGAATGAAAAACTGTTTTTT. Translated, it gives CASSYRGNEKLFF.

There are a few counts of this clone. The chain has TRBV28 and TRBJ2-5; D gene ambiguous. V lost 4 bases, J lost 2 bases, and 14 bases lay in between. From germline, CDR1 is MDHEN and CDR2 SYDVKM. There are 15 residues in the CDR3. The CDR3 reads CASSYQGDSQETQYF. DNA for the CDR3: TGTGCCAGCAGTTACCAAGGAGACTCACAAGAGACCCAGTACTTC.

In the case of this clone: This specimen includes other DNA sequences encoding the same CDR3. This rearrangement joins TRBV25-1 to TRBJ1-4; no reliable D call. CDR3 length: 13 amino acids. Germline CDR1 and CDR2: MGHDK and SYGVNS. Deletions cut 7 bases from V and 8 bases from J, with 14 bases between. CDR3 DNA sequence: TGTGCCAGCAACTCGCGGATCAACGAAAAACTGTTTTTT. Its protein is CASNSRINEKLFF. The full variable domain, its missing parts supplied by reference TRBV25-1 and TRBJ1-4, is EADIYQTPRYLVIGTGKKITLECSQTMGHDKMYWYQQDPGMELHLIHYSYGVNSTEKGDLSSESTVSRIRTEHFPLTLESARPSHTSQYLCASNSRINEKLFFGSGTQLSVL.

The rearrangement links TRBV7-2 to TRBJ2-3; no firm D call. Germline CDR1 reads SGHTA; CDR2 reads FQGNSA. The CDR3 consists of 13 residues. Trimming removed 2 bases from V and 4 bases from J, with 7 bases in between. CDR3 sequence reads: CASSLNVADTQYF. CDR3 DNA sequence: TGTGCCAGCAGCTTAAATGTCGCAGATACGCAGTATTTT.

This clone was seen a handful of times. The chain carries TRBV4-1 and TRBJ1-4; 9 positions match TRBD1. V lost 4 bases to trimming and J lost 5 bases; unmatched junction nucleotides: 2. CDR1 and CDR2 (germline): MGHRA, YSYEKL. There are 14 residues in the CDR3. This chain's CDR3 is CASSRDRENEKLFF. The CDR3 nucleotides read TGCGCCAGCAGCCGGGACAGGGAAAATGAAAAACTGTTTTTT.

The CDR3 region has the DNA TGTGCCAGCAGCCCAACAGGAGCAGATCAGCCCCAGCATTTT. It yields the protein CASSPTGADQPQHF. The chain employs TRBV16 and TRBJ1-5; tentatively, D is TRBD1 (5 bases). V lost 4 bases to trimming and J lost 5 bases, with 12 bases between them. Germline CDR1 reads KGHSY; CDR2 reads FQNENV. The CDR3 length is 14 residues.

The table lists this clone with a count of one. The CDR3 coding sequence is TGTGCCAGCAGCCGGGACAGGGGGATAGATACGCAGTATTTT. Protein product: CASSRDRGIDTQYF. The chain uses TRBV6-6 and TRBJ2-3, with 11 bases matching TRBD1. V shed 6 bases, J shed 5 bases, and the junction held 4 bases outside the gene matches. Germline CDR1 is MNHNY and CDR2 is SVGAGI (reference sequence). The CDR3 loop spans 14 amino acids.

The chain combines TRBV2 with TRBJ1-5; 7 nucleotides line up with TRBD1. Trimming took 2 bases from V and 0 from J; bases not matched to a gene: 4. The CDR3 runs to 16 residues. Germline lookup yields CDR1 SNHLY and CDR2 FYNNEI. CDR3 sequence: CASSEQGVYSNQPQHF. The CDR3 region has the DNA TGTGCCAGCAGTGAACAGGGGGTTTATAGCAATCAGCCCCAGCATTTT.